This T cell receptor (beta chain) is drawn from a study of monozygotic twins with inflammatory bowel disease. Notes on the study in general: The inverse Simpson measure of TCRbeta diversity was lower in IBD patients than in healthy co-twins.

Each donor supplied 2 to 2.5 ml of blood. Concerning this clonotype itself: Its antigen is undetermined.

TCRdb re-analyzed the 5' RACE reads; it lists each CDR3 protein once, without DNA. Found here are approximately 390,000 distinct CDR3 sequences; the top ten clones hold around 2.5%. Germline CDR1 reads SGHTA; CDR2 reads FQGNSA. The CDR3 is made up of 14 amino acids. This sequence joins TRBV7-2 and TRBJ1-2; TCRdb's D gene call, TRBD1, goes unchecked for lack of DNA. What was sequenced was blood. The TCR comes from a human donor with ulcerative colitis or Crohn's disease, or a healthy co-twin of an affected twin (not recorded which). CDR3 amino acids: CASSFGAGPYGYTF.